The 30 T cell receptor beta chains listed next were all sequenced from one sample in a study of blood T cells in healthy people across ages. Using a J-beta primer mix together with a sample-barcoded 5' primer, a second PCR was run for about 7 to 12 cycles. TCRdb independently ran MiXCR on the 5' RACE reads; one entry per CDR3 protein. The sample has 1.5 million or so distinct CDR3 sequences, around 40% seen once. The sequenced sample was blood. These receptors came from a woman under 30 in good health.

The J gene is TRBJ1-6, the V gene TRBV6-2 or TRBV6-3; D remains ambiguous. Trimming pared 3 bases from V and 14 bases from J, leaving 17 bases between. The germline V gene encodes CDR1 MNHEY and CDR2 SVGEGT. CDR3 length: 14 residues. This chain's CDR3 is CASSYSGGGFTLHF. CDR3 coding DNA: TGTGCCAGCAGTTATTCCGGAGGCGGTTTCACCCTCCACTTT.

The chain combines TRBV4-1 with TRBJ2-5, with a tentative D call TRBD2 (6 bases). The V end lost 2 bases, the J end lost 0 bases, and 16 bases lay between the germline ends. The germline V gene encodes CDR1 MGHRA and CDR2 YSYEKL. This CDR3 has 17 amino acids. The CDR3: CASSQSFAGFYQETQYF. The CDR3 DNA reads as TGCGCCAGCAGCCAAAGTTTTGCGGGGTTCTACCAAGAGACCCAGTACTTC.

This clonotype appeared a single time. This chain uses TRBV7-6 with TRBJ2-1; TRBD1 agrees at 9 bases. The CDR3 runs to 14 residues. Germline lookup yields CDR1 SGHVS and CDR2 FNYEAQ. V was pared by 7 bases and J by 6 bases, with 7 bases of the junction left unmatched. The CDR3 protein is CASITGTGSNEQFF. The CDR3 coding sequence is TGTGCCAGCATCACCGGGACAGGGTCCAATGAGCAGTTCTTC.

V and J are TRBV12-3 or TRBV12-4 and TRBJ2-1; D unresolved. The V end lost 3 bases, the J end lost 5 bases, and 11 bases lay between the germline ends. The CDR3 sequence is 14 residues long. The CDR3 region has the DNA TGTGCCAGCAGTTTGAAGGTAACTAACAATGAGCAGTTCTTC. Residues: CASSLKVTNNEQFF.

A word on this clonotype: At one boundary the junction diverges from the germline segment, which might be a read error. The V and J genes are TRBV7-8 and TRBJ1-1; weak D call: TRBD1 (6 bases). CDR1 is SGHVS, CDR2 FQNEAQ, per germline. The CDR3 is 16 residues long. The CDR3 sequence is CASSLGGWGQGTEAFF. DNA for the CDR3: TGTGCTAGCAGCTTAGGGGGTTGGGGGCAGGGCACTGAAGCTTTCTTT.

The V call is TRBV12-5, the J call TRBJ2-7; 15 nucleotides agree with TRBD2. Germline V lookup: CDR1 LGHNT, CDR2 FRNRAP. The CDR3 sequence is 15 residues long. The ends lost 7 bases at V and 4 bases at J; junction bases unmatched: 5. CDR3 region: CASAPGLAGGYEQYF. The CDR3 coding sequence is TGTGCTAGTGCCCCGGGACTAGCGGGGGGTTACGAGCAGTACTTC.

V usage is TRBV6-2 or TRBV6-3 and J usage is TRBJ2-2; TRBD2 agrees at 7 bases. There are 15 residues in the CDR3. The germline V gene has CDR1 MNHEY and CDR2 SVGEGT. V lost 10 bases and J lost 1; bases outside the gene matches: 9. CDR3 sequence: CATLRASGNTGELFF. CDR3 bases: TGTGCCACCCTCAGGGCTAGCGGGAACACCGGGGAGCTGTTTTTT.

This clonotype was observed a few times. This chain connects TRBV7-8 to TRBJ1-5; D uncertain. CDR1 and CDR2 from the germline V gene are SGHVS and FQNEAQ. The CDR3 covers 18 residues. The V end was cut by 1 base, the J end by 0 bases, with 16 bases between. DNA of the CDR3: TGTGCCAGCAGCTTAGGTCCTCGTCTATTAGATAGCAATCAGCCCCAGCATTTT. Its translation is CASSLGPRLLDSNQPQHF.

This clonotype was counted only a few times. The gene calls are TRBV28 and TRBJ2-1; the D is unclear. The CDR3 extends over 15 amino acids. Germline V gene sequence: CDR1 MDHEN, CDR2 SYDVKM. Trimming removed 4 bases from V and 2 bases from J, with 12 bases in between. CDR3 in DNA: TGTGCCAGCAGTTCCTTGTTCGATACCTACAATGAGCAGTTCTTC. It translates to CASSSLFDTYNEQFF.

The chain combines TRBV6-1 with TRBJ1-3; the D is unclear. CDR1 MNHNS and CDR2 SASEGT come from the germline V gene. Trimming left V 3 bases short and J 0 bases short, with 9 bases between. This CDR3 is built from 15 residues. As DNA, the CDR3 is TGTGCCAGCAGTGAGGCACAGCCCTCTGGAAACACCATATATTTT. Translation: CASSEAQPSGNTIYF.

In its sample, this clonotype was seen once. At one boundary the junction diverges from the germline segment, which might be a read error. V is TRBV7-9 and J is TRBJ1-2, with 8 bases identical to TRBD1. The CDR3 runs 18 residues. CDR1 is SEHNR, CDR2 FQNEAQ, per germline (reference sequence). The CDR3 protein is CANSNGYRGFTANYGYTF. DNA for the CDR3: TGTGCCAACAGCAACGGGTACAGGGGGTTTACAGCTAACTATGGCTACACCTTC.

This clonotype was observed a few times. V is TRBV7-8 and J is TRBJ2-2; no clear D. The CDR3 length is 16 residues. The germline gives CDR1 SGHVS, CDR2 FQNEAQ. The ends were cut back, 1 base at V and 1 base at J, with 10 bases in the middle. The CDR3 is CASSLGLELNTGELFF. The CDR3 DNA reads TGTGCCAGCAGCTTAGGGCTAGAGCTGAACACCGGGGAGCTGTTTTTT.

The rearrangement uses TRBV5-1 and TRBJ2-6; D perhaps matches TRBD1 (6 bases). This CDR3 has 15 amino acids. The germline V gene encodes CDR1 SGHRS and CDR2 YFSETQ. V was clipped by 3 bases and J by 3 bases, with 10 bases between them. The CDR3 bases are TGCGCCAGCAGCTGGCAGGGGAATGGGGCCAACGTCCTGACTTTC. It encodes CASSWQGNGANVLTF.

V usage is TRBV29-1 and J usage is TRBJ2-4; perhaps D is TRBD1 or TRBD2 (5 bases each). The J call may be faulty, since TRBJ2-7 better matches the DNA end. Per the germline V gene, CDR1 is SQVTM and CDR2 is ANQGSEA. This CDR3 region has 15 residues. The chain's CDR3 is CSVWAGKTGSAEQYF. The CDR3 DNA follows: TGCAGCGTTTGGGCAGGGAAAACGGGATCCGCCGAGCAGTACTTC.

A note on this clonotype: A read error is possible here, since a much larger clone lies one base away. This CDR3 reads CSAVDTSISGREQFF. CDR3 nucleotide sequence: TGCAGTGCCGTCGACACTAGCATTTCGGGCCGTGAGCAGTTCTTC. This sequence joins TRBV20-1 and TRBJ2-1; D perhaps matches TRBD2 (6 bases). Germline V gene sequence: CDR1 DFQATT, CDR2 SNEGSKA (reference sequence). V was trimmed by 6 bases and J by 9 bases, leaving 24 bases between them. There are 15 residues in the CDR3.

As for this clonotype: The junction and the germline gene differ at one end; a read error may be behind it. The CDR3: CASSLGGVGTGELFF. In DNA form, the CDR3 reads TGTGCTAGCAGCTTGGGAGGAGTAGGTACCGGGGAGCTGTTTTTT. The rearrangement uses TRBV7-7 and TRBJ2-2; TRBD2 is a possible D gene (6 bases). The CDR3 consists of 15 residues. CDR1 SSHAT and CDR2 FNYEAQ come from the germline V gene (reference sequence).

In this sample, this clonotype turned up a few times. The chain has TRBV6-2 or TRBV6-3 and TRBJ2-5, with 9 bases identical to TRBD1. J was trimmed by 5 bases and V by 6 bases; bases with no gene match: 7. Germline V gene data show CDR1 as MNHEY and CDR2 as SVGEGT. The CDR3 is 14 residues long. Here the CDR3 reads CASSTQGAKETQYF. CDR3 nucleotides: TGTGCCAGCAGCACACAGGGGGCGAAGGAGACCCAGTACTTC.

This clonotype was seen ten or more times. The chain uses TRBV4-3 and TRBJ1-2; no clear D. This CDR3 region has 13 residues. V lost 3 bases and J lost 2, with 7 bases in between. From germline, CDR1 is LGHNA and CDR2 YSLEER. The DNA of the CDR3 is TGCGCCAGCAGCCAGACACCAAACTATGGCTACACCTTC. This translates into CASSQTPNYGYTF.

This clonotype appeared a few times. The V and J genes are TRBV7-9 and TRBJ1-5; D perhaps matches TRBD1 (6 bases). There are 13 residues in the CDR3. V lost 7 bases to trimming and J lost 4 bases, with 11 bases between them. CDR1 SEHNR and CDR2 FQNEAQ come from the germline V gene (reference sequence). The CDR3: CASTQGLNQPQHF. The CDR3 DNA reads TGTGCCAGCACCCAGGGGTTAAATCAGCCCCAGCATTTT.

In its sample, this clonotype was seen a few times. The chain couples TRBV29-1 to TRBJ1-2, with a weak D call TRBD1 (5 bases). Looked up from germline, CDR1 is SQVTM and CDR2 is ANQGSEA. V was cut by 7 bases and J by 7 bases, with 13 bases left in between. The CDR3 is 11 residues long. The chain's CDR3 is CSAPGTSGYTF. CDR3 coding DNA: TGCAGCGCCCCGGGGACGTCTGGCTACACCTTC.

The rearrangement links TRBV27 to TRBJ2-1; 12 positions match TRBD2. Germline loops: CDR1 MNHEY, CDR2 SMNVEV (reference sequence). The CDR3 runs 14 residues. V gave up 10 bases and J gave up 7 bases; unmatched junction bases: 8. CDR3 protein: CAIAVTSGSNEQFF. The CDR3 DNA reads TGTGCCATAGCAGTGACTAGCGGGAGTAATGAGCAGTTCTTC.

Ten or more counts support this clonotype. The rearrangement uses TRBV5-1 and TRBJ2-3; tentatively, D is TRBD2 (5 bases). The germline V and J ends were trimmed by 4 bases and 0 bases, with 12 bases remaining between them. CDR1 is SGHRS and CDR2 is YFSETQ in the germline V gene. The CDR3 runs to 15 residues. The CDR3 coding sequence is TGCGCCAGCAGCCCGAGCGGATCTAGCACAGATACGCAGTATTTT. It is translated as CASSPSGSSTDTQYF. Full variable domain (remainder filled in from reference TRBV5-1 and TRBJ2-3): KAGVTQTPRYLIKTRGQQVTLSCSPISGHRSVSWYQQTPGQGLQFLFEYFSETQRNKGNFPGRFSGRQFSNSRSEMNVSTLELGDSALYLCASSPSGSSTDTQYFGPGTRLTVL.

A few counts support this clonotype. The chain is built from TRBV10-3 and TRBJ2-5, with TRBD1 identical over 10 bases. Trimming cost V 6 bases and J 4 bases; bases outside gene matches: 8. CDR3 length equals 15 residues. Germline V lookup: CDR1 ENHRY, CDR2 SYGVKD. The DNA of the CDR3 is TGTGCCATCAGCCTATCGGGACAGGGGAGAGAGACCCAGTACTTC. This translates into CAISLSGQGRETQYF.

This clonotype was seen a handful of times. The V call is TRBV19, the J call TRBJ2-3; D tentatively reads TRBD1 or TRBD2 (6 bases each). With 9 bases removed from V and 2 bases from J, the gap between germline ends came to 15 bases. Germline V gene sequence: CDR1 LNHDA, CDR2 SQIVND (reference sequence). The CDR3 loop spans 14 amino acids. The CDR3 here is CASTVGGVTDTQYF. CDR3 nucleotides: TGTGCCAGCACGGTGGGGGGCGTCACAGATACGCAGTATTTT.

The V gene is TRBV5-1, the J gene TRBJ2-1; 9 bases are shared with TRBD1. CDR1 and CDR2 (germline): SGHRS, YFSETQ. There are 17 residues in the CDR3. V trimming: 4 bases; J trimming: 1 base; junction bases outside the gene matches: 9. In DNA, the CDR3 is TGCGCCAGCAGCGGCCTGACAGGGGGATCGTCCTACAATGAGCAGTTCTTC. It yields the protein CASSGLTGGSSYNEQFF.

V usage is TRBV6-2 or TRBV6-3 and J usage is TRBJ1-5, with a possible D match to TRBD1 (5 bases). V shed 4 bases and J shed 5 bases, with 18 bases lying between them. CDR3 length: 16 amino acids. Germline-derived CDR1 and CDR2 are MNHEY and SVGEGT. CDR3 residues: CASSSGRRGKDQPQHF. CDR3 DNA: TGTGCCAGCAGTTCTGGCAGGCGGGGGAAAGATCAGCCCCAGCATTTT.

The gene calls are TRBV29-1 and TRBJ2-1; 12 bases line up with TRBD2. This CDR3 contains 19 residues. The V gene end was trimmed by 4 bases and the J gene end by 6 bases; junction bases not matched to a gene: 19. Germline V CDR1 and CDR2: SQVTM, ANQGSEA. CDR3 protein: CSVGERTSGIRGGINEQFF. The DNA of the CDR3 is TGCAGCGTTGGAGAAAGGACTAGCGGGATCCGGGGTGGGATCAATGAGCAGTTCTTC.

A single count supports this clonotype. The CDR3 loop reads CASSEALRVDEQYF. The DNA for the CDR3 is TGTGCCAGCAGTGAAGCGCTTCGGGTAGATGAGCAGTACTTC. This chain connects TRBV2 to TRBJ2-5; D is undetermined. The germline gives CDR1 SNHLY, CDR2 FYNNEI. The CDR3 has 14 residues. Trimming took 0 bases from V and 11 from J, leaving 16 bases between them.

This clonotype was seen more than once but under ten times. The chain has TRBV30 and TRBJ1-2; 7 nucleotides match TRBD1. The CDR3 spans 13 residues. The V and J ends lost 5 bases and 3 bases, in that order; junction bases with no gene match: 6. Germline CDR1 is GTSNPN and CDR2 is SVGIG (reference sequence). CDR3 loop: CAWFTGVYYGYTF. DNA for the CDR3: TGTGCCTGGTTCACAGGGGTATACTATGGCTACACCTTC.

The chain carries TRBV9 and TRBJ2-7; D not certain. Looked up from germline, CDR1 is SGDLS and CDR2 is YYNGEE. Trimming took 2 bases from V and 2 from J, leaving 11 bases between them. This CDR3 region has 14 residues. CDR3 protein: CASSVREVTYEQYF. Written as DNA, the CDR3 is TGTGCCAGCAGCGTCAGAGAAGTAACCTACGAGCAGTACTTC.